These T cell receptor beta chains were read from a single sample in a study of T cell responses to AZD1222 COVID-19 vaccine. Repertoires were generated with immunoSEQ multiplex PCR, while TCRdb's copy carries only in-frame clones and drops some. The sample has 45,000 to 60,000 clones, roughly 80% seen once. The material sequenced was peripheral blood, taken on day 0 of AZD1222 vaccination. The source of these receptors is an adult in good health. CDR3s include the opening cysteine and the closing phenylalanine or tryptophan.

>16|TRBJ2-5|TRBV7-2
CASSFVQGGGGETQYF
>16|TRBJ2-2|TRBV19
CASTSGGTPNTGELFF
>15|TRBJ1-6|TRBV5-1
CASSSFGTGESPLHF
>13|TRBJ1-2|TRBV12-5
CASAFGEGYGYTF
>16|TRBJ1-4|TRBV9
CASSVSDRGRGEKLFF
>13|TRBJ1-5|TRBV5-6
CASSLGSDQPQHF
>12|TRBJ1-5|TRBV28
CASNPLGQPQHF
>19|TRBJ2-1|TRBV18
CASSPQWSVSAGFGNEQFF
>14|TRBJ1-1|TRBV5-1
CASSLRGRDTEAFF
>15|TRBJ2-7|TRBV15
CATSNPDRVPYEQYF
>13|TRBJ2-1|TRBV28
CASSLPGYNEQFF
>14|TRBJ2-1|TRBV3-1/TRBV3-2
CASSQRTGRNEQFF
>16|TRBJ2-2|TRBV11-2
CATKRTSGMRAGELFF
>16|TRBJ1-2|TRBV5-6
CASSLPGQELLRGYTF
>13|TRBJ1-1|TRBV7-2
CASSLGRNTEAFF
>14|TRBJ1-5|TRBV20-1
CSASEGWGNQPQHF
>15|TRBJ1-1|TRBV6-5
CASSSWTGLNTEAFF
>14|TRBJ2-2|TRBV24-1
CATSDLQYTGELFF
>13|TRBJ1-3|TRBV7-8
CASSWTDGNTIYF
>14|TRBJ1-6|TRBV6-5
CASSNRQGDSPLHF
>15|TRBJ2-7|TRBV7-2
CASSSARGPTYEQYF
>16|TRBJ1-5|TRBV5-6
CASSLERDGNNQPQHF
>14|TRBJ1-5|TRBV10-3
CAISESLGEQPQHF
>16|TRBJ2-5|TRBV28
CASSFRGTGGVKTQYF
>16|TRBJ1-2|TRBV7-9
CASIEGAGWGNYGYTF
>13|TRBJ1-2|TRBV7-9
CASSGPGAYGYTF
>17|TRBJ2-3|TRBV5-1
CASSLEAAGGASDTQYF
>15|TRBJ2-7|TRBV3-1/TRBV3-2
CASSLTGTRLAEQYF
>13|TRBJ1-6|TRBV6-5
CASRDTINSPLHF
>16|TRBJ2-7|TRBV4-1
CASSPSPGTGIYEQYF
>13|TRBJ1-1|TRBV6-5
CASSYMRDTEAFF
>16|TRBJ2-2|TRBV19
CASRPGRGGGDGELFF
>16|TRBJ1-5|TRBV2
CASGEGALGFNQPQHF
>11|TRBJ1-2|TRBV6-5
CASRVRYGYTF
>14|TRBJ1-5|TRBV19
CASKGQSFNQPQHF
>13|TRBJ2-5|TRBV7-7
CASSLGLGETQYF
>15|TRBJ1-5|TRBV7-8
CASSLYGQGVVPQHF
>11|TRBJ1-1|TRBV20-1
CSARQNTEAFF
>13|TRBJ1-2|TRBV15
CATSREDRAGYTF
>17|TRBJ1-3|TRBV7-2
CASSLVGRGASGNTIYF
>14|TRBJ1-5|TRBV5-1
CASSLGQPNQPQHF
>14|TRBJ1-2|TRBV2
CASSDQGSDYGYTF
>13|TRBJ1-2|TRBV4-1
CASSQARQNGYTF
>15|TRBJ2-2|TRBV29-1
CSAVGLGTATGELFF
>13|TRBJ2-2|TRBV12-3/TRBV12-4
CASSFGGAGELFF
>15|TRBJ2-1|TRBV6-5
CASRSSPSSYNEQFF
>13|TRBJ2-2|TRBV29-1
CSVESDSTGELFF
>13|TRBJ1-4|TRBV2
CASSDNGDEKLFF
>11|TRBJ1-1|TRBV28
CASSLRREAFF
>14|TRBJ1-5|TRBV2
CASSVPGAKQPQHF
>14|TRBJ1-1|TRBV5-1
CASSLQGPNTEAFF
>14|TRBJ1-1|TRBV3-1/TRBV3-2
CASSQEDRALGAFF
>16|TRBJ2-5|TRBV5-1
CASSFQGTRGPETQYF
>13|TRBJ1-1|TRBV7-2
CASSPRLNTEAFF
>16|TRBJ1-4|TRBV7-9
CASSSARTGRGEKLFF
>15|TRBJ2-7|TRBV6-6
CASSYLAGSSYEQYF
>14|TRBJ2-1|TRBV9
CASSSRTGGDEQFF
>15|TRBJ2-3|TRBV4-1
CASSQDGRATDTQYF